These T cell receptor beta chains were read from a single sample in a study of blood T cell repertoires in COVID-19. Generated by immunoSEQ multiplex PCR, the TCRdb table keeps only in-frame clones and is missing some. This repertoire shows about 34,000 clones, about 74% found once; its top ten account for 16%. Material for sequencing was peripheral blood. Receptors were obtained from a human donor in a cohort sampled during active COVID-19. Each CDR3 is given with its conserved first and last residue. D genes are given only for firm matches. Expanded clones are given a class, and other clones once, few, many or no size at all.

>TRBJ1-2|TRBV18|once|TRBD1|16
TGTGCCAGCTCACCAGCCTTCCGGGACAGGGGGTCTGGCTACACCTTC
CASSPAFRDRGSGYTF
>TRBJ2-7|TRBV7-9|-|-|16
TGTGCCAGCAGCTTATTGGGCGGGGCGAGCTCCTACGAGCAGTACTTC
CASSLLGGASSYEQYF
>TRBJ2-5|TRBV19|-|-|16
TGTGCCAGTAGTATAGCCCACAGTTCTATGACAGAGACCCAGTACTTC
CASSIAHSSMTETQYF
>TRBJ2-3|TRBV15|-|-|16
TGTGCCACCCGAAAAGAACTCGGAGAGAGCACAGATACGCAGTATTTT
CATRKELGESTDTQYF
>TRBJ2-5|TRBV28|-|-|15
TGTGCCAGCAGTCCAACAACGGGACTCCAAGAGACCCAGTACTTC
CASSPTTGLQETQYF
>TRBJ2-4|TRBV10-2|-|-|16
TGCGCCAGCAGTGAGTCTGGCAGCAGGGTCAAAAACATTCAGTACTTC
CASSESGSRVKNIQYF
>TRBJ1-1|TRBV15|-|-|13
TGTGCCACCAGCAGAGGTCAGAACACTGAAGCTTTCTTT
CATSRGQNTEAFF
>TRBJ2-5|TRBV6-5|-|-|15
TGTGCCAGCAAACTGAGTGGAGGGCCTGAAGAGACCCAGTACTTC
CASKLSGGPEETQYF
>TRBJ2-3|TRBV15|-|-|14
TGTGCCACCAGCAGTTCTCCTAGCACAGATACGCAGTATTTT
CATSSSPSTDTQYF
>TRBJ1-3|TRBV2|-|-|14
TGTGCCAGCGGAGGGCGAAACTCTGGAAACACCATATATTTT
CASGGRNSGNTIYF
>TRBJ2-1|TRBV19|-|TRBD1|16
TGTGCCAGTAGTGCCCGAAGGGTGACAGGGGACAATGAGCAGTTCTTC
CASSARRVTGDNEQFF
>TRBJ2-7|TRBV2|-|-|14
TGTGCCAGCAGTGACGGGGGGCACTCCTACGAGCAGTACTTC
CASSDGGHSYEQYF
>TRBJ2-1|TRBV4-2|-|TRBD2|18
TGTGCCAGCAGCCGGGGACTAGCGGGAGAATGGTCCTACAATGAGCAGTTCTTC
CASSRGLAGEWSYNEQFF
>TRBJ2-1|TRBV19|-|TRBD2|19
TGTGCCAGTAGTCGAGATACTAGCGGGAGTGCCAGCTCCTACAATGAGCAGTTCTTC
CASSRDTSGSASSYNEQFF
>TRBJ2-5|TRBV7-2|-|TRBD1|15
TGTGCCAGCAGCCTTGACAGGGGGCGCGAAGAGACCCAGTACTTC
CASSLDRGREETQYF
>TRBJ2-5|TRBV4-1|-|TRBD2|17
TGCGCCAGCAGCCAAACGATAGCGGGGGGAATACAAGAGACCCAGTACTTC
CASSQTIAGGIQETQYF
>TRBJ1-2|TRBV6-6|-|-|16
TGTGCCAGCAGCCTCGACGGAACAGGAGCTAACTATGGCTACACCTTC
CASSLDGTGANYGYTF
>TRBJ2-1|TRBV5-1|large|TRBD1|16
TGCGCCAGCAGCCCTCACTCAGACAGGGTTTACAATGAGCAGTTCTTC
CASSPHSDRVYNEQFF
>TRBJ1-5|TRBV5-6|-|-|14
TGTGCCAGCAGCTTGTGGGCGCTCAATCAGCCCCAGCATTTT
CASSLWALNQPQHF
>TRBJ2-1|TRBV7-9|few|-|11
TGTGCCAGCAGCTCGCTACAGGAGCAGTTCTTC
CASSSLQEQFF
>TRBJ2-3|TRBV10-3|-|-|14
TGTGCCATCAGTGAGACAGGGTCAGGAGATACGCAGTATTTT
CAISETGSGDTQYF
>TRBJ2-1|TRBV4-3|-|-|13
TGCGCCAGCAGCCAAGAAACAGGGTTTGAGCAGTTCTTC
CASSQETGFEQFF
>TRBJ2-2|TRBV19|few|-|15
TGTGCCAGTAGAATGGGACATATGAACACCGGGGAGCTGTTTTTT
CASRMGHMNTGELFF
>TRBJ2-7|TRBV30|-|-|13
TGTGCCTGGAGTGTCCCCAGGGCCAACGAGCAGTACTTC
CAWSVPRANEQYF
>TRBJ2-3|TRBV6-5|-|-|15
TGTGCCAGCAGTTACTCGGCAGAGGCGGCAGATACGCAGTATTTT
CASSYSAEAADTQYF
>TRBJ1-1|TRBV9|-|-|15
TGTGCCAGCAGCGTATCGGGAGGGGGAGGGACTGAAGCTTTCTTT
CASSVSGGGGTEAFF
>TRBJ2-1|TRBV29-1|few|TRBD2|13
TGCAGCGTCCAGCAGCGGGGTTACAATGAGCAGTTCTTC
CSVQQRGYNEQFF
>TRBJ2-3|TRBV9|-|-|13
TGTGCCAGCAGCGTAGGATCTAAAGATACGCAGTATTTT
CASSVGSKDTQYF
>TRBJ2-3|TRBV27|-|-|15
TGTGCCAGCAGTTTATCGGTAGCGGGCACAGATACGCAGTATTTT
CASSLSVAGTDTQYF
>TRBJ2-3|TRBV18|-|TRBD1|15
TGTGCCAGCTCTCGCGGACAGGGTGACCCAGATACGCAGTATTTT
CASSRGQGDPDTQYF
>TRBJ2-2|TRBV18|-|TRBD1|14
TGTGCCAGCTCACCAGACAGGGCCACCGGGGAGCTGTTTTTT
CASSPDRATGELFF
>TRBJ2-3|TRBV6-2/TRBV6-3|-|-|12
TGTGCCAGCAGTCCGCCTAGCAATACGCAGTATTTT
CASSPPSNTQYF
>TRBJ2-5|TRBV7-8|-|TRBD2|18
TGTGCCAGCAGCTTTGTCGGGGGGGGCCGTAGAAAACAAGAGACCCAGTACTTC
CASSFVGGGRRKQETQYF
>TRBJ2-4|TRBV27|-|TRBD1|15
TGTGCCAGCAGCCCCGCCGGGGGACAGGGGTACATTCAGTACTTC
CASSPAGGQGYIQYF
>TRBJ2-1|TRBV7-2|-|TRBD1|13
TGTGCCAGCAGCTTGACAGGGGGGAATGAGCAGTTCTTC
CASSLTGGNEQFF
>TRBJ2-4|TRBV19|-|-|12
TGTGCCAGTAGTATACCCCAGGGGACCCTTTACTTC
CASSIPQGTLYF
>TRBJ2-3|TRBV19|-|-|14
TGTGCCAGTAGTCTTGGGACTGGCACAGATACGCAGTATTTT
CASSLGTGTDTQYF
>TRBJ2-6|TRBV19|-|-|14
TGTGCCAGTAGTACGTATTCGGGGGCCAACGTCCTGACTTTC
CASSTYSGANVLTF
>TRBJ2-7|TRBV30|few|-|11
TGTGCCGGAGATGGGGCCTACAACCTGTACTTC
CAGDGAYNLYF
>TRBJ1-3|TRBV7-2|-|TRBD1|15
TGTGCCAGCAGCCTACATGGGACAGGTGGAAACACCATATATTTT
CASSLHGTGGNTIYF
>TRBJ2-5|TRBV11-2|once|TRBD1|14
TGTGCCAGCGGGGGACAGGGGGCGTGGGAGACCCAGTACTTC
CASGGQGAWETQYF
>TRBJ1-4|TRBV6-1|-|-|15
TGTGCCAGCAGTGAAGGGGGCCTCATCAATGAAAAACTGTTTTTT
CASSEGGLINEKLFF
>TRBJ1-1|TRBV11-2|once|-|15
TGTGCCAGCAGCTTAGGCGGCTTCCTGAACACTGAAGCTTTCTTT
CASSLGGFLNTEAFF
>TRBJ1-6|TRBV27|-|TRBD1|15
TGTGCCAGCAGTTTAGGGACAGGGGGTAATTCACCCCTCCACTTT
CASSLGTGGNSPLHF
>TRBJ1-4|TRBV6-2/TRBV6-3|-|-|15
TGTGCCAGCAGTTACCCGACAGGCGCTAATGAAAAACTGTTTTTT
CASSYPTGANEKLFF
>TRBJ2-5|TRBV2|-|TRBD1|15
TGTGCCAGCAGTGAAGATTTGGGACAGTCAGAGACCCAGTACTTC
CASSEDLGQSETQYF
>TRBJ2-3|TRBV12-5|-|TRBD2|17
TGTGCTAGTGGTTTGGGACTAGCGGGGGTTAGCACAGATACGCAGTATTTT
CASGLGLAGVSTDTQYF
>TRBJ1-1|TRBV30|-|-|13
TGTGCCTGGACGCCGACAGCGAACACTGAAGCTTTCTTT
CAWTPTANTEAFF
>TRBJ2-7|TRBV10-3|-|TRBD1|16
TGTGCCATCAGTGATCCCGGACAGGGGGGATTCCGCGAGCAGTACTTC
CAISDPGQGGFREQYF
>TRBJ1-2|TRBV10-3|-|-|11
TGTGCCATCAGCGGAGTGGGTGGCTACACCTTC
CAISGVGGYTF
>TRBJ1-1|TRBV25-1|-|TRBD1|15
TGTGCCAGCACCAGACAGGGACGGCTGACCACTGAAGCTTTCTTT
CASTRQGRLTTEAFF
>TRBJ2-3|TRBV5-6|-|TRBD2|16
TGTGCCAGCAGCCTAGGGACAGACCGCGGGGGGGTGGCGCAGTATTTT
CASSLGTDRGGVAQYF
>TRBJ2-7|TRBV28|-|-|13
TGTGCCAGCAGTTTATACATCGGGGGCGAGCAGTACTTC
CASSLYIGGEQYF
>TRBJ2-2|TRBV5-4|few|-|14
TGTGCCAGCAGCTTGGCTGGAGCACCCGGGGAGCTGTTTTTT
CASSLAGAPGELFF
>TRBJ1-2|TRBV5-1|once|TRBD1|14
TGCGCCAGCAGCTCCGGGACAGGGGCCTATGGCTACACCTTC
CASSSGTGAYGYTF
>TRBJ1-2|TRBV5-1|-|TRBD1|16
TGCGCCAGCAGCTTCGGACAGGGGGCGAATAACTATGGCTACACCTTC
CASSFGQGANNYGYTF
>TRBJ2-3|TRBV5-1|-|TRBD2|16
TGCGCCAGCAGCTATACTAGCGGGGGGGTTTCAGATACGCAGTATTTT
CASSYTSGGVSDTQYF
>TRBJ1-6|TRBV5-1|-|-|14
TGCGCCAGCAGCTTGGGCCCAAGCGATTCACCCCTCCACTTT
CASSLGPSDSPLHF
>TRBJ2-6|TRBV6-2/TRBV6-3|-|TRBD1|18
TGTGCCAGCAGTTACTGGGGACAGGGGGCGGCTGGGGCCAACGTCCTGACTTTC
CASSYWGQGAAGANVLTF
>TRBJ2-7|TRBV5-1|-|-|14
TGCGCCAGCAGCTTGTCGGACAGCTTACCCGAGCAGTACTTC
CASSLSDSLPEQYF